This TCR beta chain was retrieved from a study of CD8+ T cells in alopecia areata. The sample's treatment: oral pan-JAK inhibitor, 5-10 mg twice daily. This CDR3 spans 14 amino acids. CDR1 is MNHNS, CDR2 SASEGT, per germline. V lost 0 bases, J lost 6 bases, and 12 bases lay in between. RNA was isolated and reverse transcribed to cDNA, the sequencing template. Using immunoSEQ multiplex PCR, the repertoire was profiled, and TCRdb retains in-frame clones only, with some absent. The table includes more than 140,000 clones, more than 85% detected once. The TCR sequence derives from a human donor with alopecia areata. The chain has TRBV6-1 and TRBJ2-7, with no clear D. The material was CD8+ T cells sorted from blood, obtained at week 4, from a patient treated with tofacitinib. The chain's CDR3 is CASSEASRAIEQYF. CDR3 in DNA: TGTGCCAGCAGTGAAGCGTCCAGAGCGATCGAGCAGTACTTC.